Listed below are T cell receptor beta chains from one sample, sequenced in a study of blood T cell repertoires in COVID-19. TCRdb's table, derived via immunoSEQ multiplex PCR, lists solely in-frame clones and lacks some. Of around 340,000 clones listed, about 92% are singletons. The sample was peripheral blood. Every receptor here comes from a woman aged 55-69 years with COVID-19, enrolled during active disease. CDR3s include the opening cysteine and the closing phenylalanine or tryptophan. D genes are given only for firm matches. Clone size is stated in some rows and not others, as once, few, many or a class when expanded.

.,TRBV19,TRBJ1-1,.,TGTGCCAGTAGTTCCAAGGGGTACCGGCTGCGAGAGACTGAAGCTTTCTTT,CASSSKGYRLRETEAFF
.,TRBV2,TRBJ1-2,.,TGTGCCAGCATTCAGGGGAGGGAAGGCTACACCTTC,CASIQGREGYTF
.,TRBV19,TRBJ1-4,.,TGTGCCACGAAAAGGAGGGGAGGTAATGAAAAACTGTTTTTT,CATKRRGGNEKLFF
.,TRBV3-1/TRBV3-2,TRBJ1-1,.,TGTGCCAGCAGCCAATTGGACAGCAAGGCTGAAGCTTTCTTT,CASSQLDSKAEAFF
.,TRBV18,TRBJ1-3,.,TGTGCCAGCTCACGGAGCCCGGAGAGCTCTGGAAACACCATATATTTT,CASSRSPESSGNTIYF
TRBD1,TRBV7-2,TRBJ1-4,.,TGTGCCAGCAGCCTCATCGGGACAGGGGATGAAAAACTGTTTTTT,CASSLIGTGDEKLFF
.,TRBV19,TRBJ1-1,.,TGTGCCAGTAGTATGCGAGGGACTGAAGCTTTCTTT,CASSMRGTEAFF
TRBD1,TRBV10-3,TRBJ1-5,.,TGTGCCATCAGTGCCGGGACAGGGGGCTTGCCGTATCAGCCCCAGCATTTT,CAISAGTGGLPYQPQHF
TRBD1,TRBV7-9,TRBJ1-1,.,TGTGCCAGCACTCCCGTAGGGGGCCAAGGAGCTTTCTTT,CASTPVGGQGAFF
.,TRBV7-7,TRBJ2-1,.,TGTGCCAGCAGCCCAGCGAGGAGCTCCTACAATGAGCAGTTCTTC,CASSPARSSYNEQFF
.,TRBV30,TRBJ1-2,once,TGTGCCTCTAGGGAGGGAAATGTTTTC,CASREGNVF
TRBD1,TRBV7-9,TRBJ2-7,.,TGTGCCAGCAGCGCACAGGGGGCATTACACGAGCAGTACTTC,CASSAQGALHEQYF
TRBD1,TRBV19,TRBJ1-2,.,TGTGCCAGTAGAGAATCAGGGGGCTGGAGCTATGGCTACACCTTC,CASRESGGWSYGYTF
.,TRBV6-2/TRBV6-3,TRBJ2-1,.,TGTGCCAGCAGCCGCGTAGTAGCGGTCAATTCCTACAATGAGCAGTTCTTC,CASSRVVAVNSYNEQFF
.,TRBV7-8,TRBJ2-3,once,TGTGCCAGCAGCTTCGGGGGAGATACGCAGTATTTT,CASSFGGDTQYF
.,TRBV30,TRBJ1-4,.,TGTGCCTGGAGCAGGGGCAGCATTGCAACTAATGAAAAACTGTTTTTT,CAWSRGSIATNEKLFF